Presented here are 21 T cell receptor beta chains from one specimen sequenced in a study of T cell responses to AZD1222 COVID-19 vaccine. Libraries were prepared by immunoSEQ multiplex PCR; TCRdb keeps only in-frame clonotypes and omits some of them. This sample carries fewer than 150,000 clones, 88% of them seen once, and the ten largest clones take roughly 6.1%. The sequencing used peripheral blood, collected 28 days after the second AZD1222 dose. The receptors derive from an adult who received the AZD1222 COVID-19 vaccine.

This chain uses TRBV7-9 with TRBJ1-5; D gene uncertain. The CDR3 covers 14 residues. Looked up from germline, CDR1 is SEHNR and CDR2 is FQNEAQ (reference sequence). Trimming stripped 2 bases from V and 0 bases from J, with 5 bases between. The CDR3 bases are TGTGCCAGCAGCTTATCCCTTAGCAATCAGCCCCAGCATTTT. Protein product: CASSLSLSNQPQHF.

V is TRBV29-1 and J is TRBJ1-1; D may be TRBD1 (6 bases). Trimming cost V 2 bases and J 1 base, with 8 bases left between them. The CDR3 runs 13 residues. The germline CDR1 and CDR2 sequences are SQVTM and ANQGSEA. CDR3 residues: CSVERQANTEAFF. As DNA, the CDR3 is TGCAGCGTTGAACGACAGGCGAACACTGAAGCTTTCTTT.

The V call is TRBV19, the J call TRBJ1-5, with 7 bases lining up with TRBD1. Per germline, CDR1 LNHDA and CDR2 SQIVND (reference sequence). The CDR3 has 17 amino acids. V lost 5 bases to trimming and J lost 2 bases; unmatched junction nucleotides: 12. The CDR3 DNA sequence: TGTGCCAGTAGTGACCAGACGACAGGGATAGGCAATCAGCCCCAGCATTTT. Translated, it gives CASSDQTTGIGNQPQHF.

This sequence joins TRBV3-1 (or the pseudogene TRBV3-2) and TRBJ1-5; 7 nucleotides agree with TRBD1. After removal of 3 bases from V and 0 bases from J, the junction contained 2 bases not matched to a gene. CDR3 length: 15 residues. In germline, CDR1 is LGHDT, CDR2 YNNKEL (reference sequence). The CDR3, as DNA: TGTGCCAGCAGCCAGGGGACAGATAGCAATCAGCCCCAGCATTTT. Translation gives CASSQGTDSNQPQHF.

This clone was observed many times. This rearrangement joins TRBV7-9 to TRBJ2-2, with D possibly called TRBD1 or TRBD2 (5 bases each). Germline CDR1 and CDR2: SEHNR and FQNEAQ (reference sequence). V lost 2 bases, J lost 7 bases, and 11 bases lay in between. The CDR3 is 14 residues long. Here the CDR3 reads CASSLHGADGELFF. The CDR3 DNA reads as TGTGCCAGCAGCTTACACGGGGCCGACGGGGAGCTGTTTTTT.

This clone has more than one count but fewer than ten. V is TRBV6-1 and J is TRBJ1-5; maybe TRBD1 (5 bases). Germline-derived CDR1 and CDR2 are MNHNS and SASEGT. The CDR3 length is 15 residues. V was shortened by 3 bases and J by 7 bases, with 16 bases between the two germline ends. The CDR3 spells CASSEQEGPGQPQHF. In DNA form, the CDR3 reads TGTGCCAGCAGTGAGCAGGAGGGGCCGGGACAGCCCCAGCATTTT.

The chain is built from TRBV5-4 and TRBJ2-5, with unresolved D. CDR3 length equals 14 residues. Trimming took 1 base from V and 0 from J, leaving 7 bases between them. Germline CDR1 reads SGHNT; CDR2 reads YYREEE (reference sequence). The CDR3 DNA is TGTGCCAGCAGCTTGCCCCATTACCAAGAGACCCAGTACTTC. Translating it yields CASSLPHYQETQYF. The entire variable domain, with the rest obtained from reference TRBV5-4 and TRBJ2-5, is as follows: ETGVTQSPTHLIKTRGQQVTLRCSSQSGHNTVSWYQQALGQGPQFIFQYYREEENGRGNFPPRFSGLQFPNYSSELNVNALELDDSALYLCASSLPHYQETQYFGPGTRLLVL.

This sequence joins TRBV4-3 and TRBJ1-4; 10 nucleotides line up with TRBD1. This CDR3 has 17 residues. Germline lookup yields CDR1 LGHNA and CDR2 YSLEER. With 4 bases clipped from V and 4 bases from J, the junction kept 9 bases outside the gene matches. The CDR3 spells CASSPGTGVKGNEKLFF. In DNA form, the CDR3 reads TGCGCCAGCAGCCCCGGGACAGGGGTTAAGGGTAATGAAAAACTGTTTTTT.

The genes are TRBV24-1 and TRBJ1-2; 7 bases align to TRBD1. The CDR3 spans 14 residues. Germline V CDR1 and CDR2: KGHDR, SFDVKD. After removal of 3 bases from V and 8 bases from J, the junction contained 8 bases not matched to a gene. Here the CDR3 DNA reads TGTGCCACCAGTGATCCCGACAGGGTCCGGGGCTACACCTTC. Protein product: CATSDPDRVRGYTF.

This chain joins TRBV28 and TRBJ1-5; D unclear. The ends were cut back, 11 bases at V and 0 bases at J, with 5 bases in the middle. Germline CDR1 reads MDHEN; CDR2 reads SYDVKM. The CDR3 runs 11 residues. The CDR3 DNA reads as TGTGCCGTCGGTAGCAATCAGCCCCAGCATTTT. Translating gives CAVGSNQPQHF.

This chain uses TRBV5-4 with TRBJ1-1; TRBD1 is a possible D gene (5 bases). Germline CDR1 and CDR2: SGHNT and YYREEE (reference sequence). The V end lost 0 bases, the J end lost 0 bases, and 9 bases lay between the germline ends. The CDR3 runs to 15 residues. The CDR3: CASSLGGLMNTEAFF. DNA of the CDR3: TGTGCCAGCAGCTTGGGGGGACTGATGAACACTGAAGCTTTCTTT.

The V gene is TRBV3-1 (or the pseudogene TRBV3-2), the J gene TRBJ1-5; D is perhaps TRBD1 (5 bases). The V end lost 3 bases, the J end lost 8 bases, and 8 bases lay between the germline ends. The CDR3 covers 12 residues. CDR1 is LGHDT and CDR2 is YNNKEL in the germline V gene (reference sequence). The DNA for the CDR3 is TGTGCCAGCAGCCATATGGGGGAGCCCCAGCATTTT. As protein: CASSHMGEPQHF.

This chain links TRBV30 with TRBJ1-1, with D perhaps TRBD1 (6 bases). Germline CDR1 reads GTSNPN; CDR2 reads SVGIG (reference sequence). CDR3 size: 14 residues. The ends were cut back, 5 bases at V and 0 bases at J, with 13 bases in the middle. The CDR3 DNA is TGTGCCTGGGGGAGGGGGACGGTGAACACTGAAGCTTTCTTT. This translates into CAWGRGTVNTEAFF.

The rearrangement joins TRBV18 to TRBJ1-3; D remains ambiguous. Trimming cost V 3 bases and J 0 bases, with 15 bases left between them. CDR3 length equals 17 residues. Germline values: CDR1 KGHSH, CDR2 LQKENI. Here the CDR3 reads CASSPQGPTRSGNTIYF. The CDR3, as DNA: TGTGCCAGCTCACCCCAAGGTCCTACTCGCTCTGGAAACACCATATATTTT.

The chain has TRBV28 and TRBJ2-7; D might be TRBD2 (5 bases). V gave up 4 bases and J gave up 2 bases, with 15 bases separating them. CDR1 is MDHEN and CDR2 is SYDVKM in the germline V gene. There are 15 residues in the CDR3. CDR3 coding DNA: TGTGCCAGCAGTTCATTACTAGTTGGGACCTACGAGCAGTACTTC. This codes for CASSSLLVGTYEQYF.

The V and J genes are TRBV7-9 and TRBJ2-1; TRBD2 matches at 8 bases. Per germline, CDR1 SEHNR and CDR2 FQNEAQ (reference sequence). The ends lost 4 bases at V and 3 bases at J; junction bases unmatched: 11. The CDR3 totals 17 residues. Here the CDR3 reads CASSSFSLAGHYNEQFF. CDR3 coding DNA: TGTGCCAGCAGCTCATTCAGCTTAGCGGGGCACTACAATGAGCAGTTCTTC.

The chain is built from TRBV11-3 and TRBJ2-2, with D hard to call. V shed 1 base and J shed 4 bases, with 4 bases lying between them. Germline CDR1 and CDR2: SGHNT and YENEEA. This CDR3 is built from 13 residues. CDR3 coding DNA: TGTGCCAGCAGCTTAGGGGTCACCGGGGAGCTGTTTTTT. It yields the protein CASSLGVTGELFF.

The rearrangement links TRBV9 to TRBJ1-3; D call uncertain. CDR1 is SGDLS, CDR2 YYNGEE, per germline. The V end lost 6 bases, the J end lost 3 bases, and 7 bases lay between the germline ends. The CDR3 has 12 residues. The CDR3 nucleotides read TGTGCCAGCAACGTTGGTGGAAACACCATATATTTT. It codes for CASNVGGNTIYF.

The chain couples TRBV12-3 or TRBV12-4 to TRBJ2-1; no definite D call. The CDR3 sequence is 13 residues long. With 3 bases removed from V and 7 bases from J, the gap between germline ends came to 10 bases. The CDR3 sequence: CASSFNPGNEQFF. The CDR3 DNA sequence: TGTGCCAGCAGTTTTAACCCTGGGAATGAGCAGTTCTTC.

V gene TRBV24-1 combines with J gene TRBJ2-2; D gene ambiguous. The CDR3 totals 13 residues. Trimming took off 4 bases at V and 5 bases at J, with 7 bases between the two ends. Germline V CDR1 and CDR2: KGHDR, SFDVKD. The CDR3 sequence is CATSDQPTGELFF. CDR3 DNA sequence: TGTGCCACCAGTGACCAGCCGACCGGGGAGCTGTTTTTT.

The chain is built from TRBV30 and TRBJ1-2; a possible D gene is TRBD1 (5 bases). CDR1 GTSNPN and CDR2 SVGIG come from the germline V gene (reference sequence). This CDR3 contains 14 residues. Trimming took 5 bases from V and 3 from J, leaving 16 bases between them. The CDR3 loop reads CAWAVGGSHYGYTF. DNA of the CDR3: TGTGCCTGGGCCGTGGGGGGATCTCACTATGGCTACACCTTC. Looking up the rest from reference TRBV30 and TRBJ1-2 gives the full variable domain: SQTIHQWPATLVQPVGSPLSLECTVEGTSNPNLYWYRQAAGRGLQLLFYSVGIGQISSEVPQNLSASRPQDRQFILSSKKLLLSDSGFYLCAWAVGGSHYGYTFGSGTRLTVV.